The entry that follows covers one T cell receptor (beta chain) sequence. As originally analysed: Quantification of nucleated cells was approximated via reference gene primer amplification. Some clones are missing from TCRdb's copy, which holds only in-frame ones; the method was immunoSEQ multiplex PCR. V and J calls and clone size are given by that table; D and trimming were obtained from the DNA. The sample has about 240,000 clones, approximately 80% seen once. Per the germline V gene, CDR1 is KGHSH and CDR2 is LQKENI. The V end was cut by 3 bases, the J end by 7 bases, with 15 bases between. CDR3 length: 14 residues. This sample stems from a study of blood T cell repertoires in COVID-19. Whole-study context: The United States, Italy and Spain supplied acute and convalescent COVID-19 samples. The analysed material was cDNA or gDNA that came from T cells, B-cell-depleted T cells, or PBMCs.

Specimen: peripheral blood. This rearrangement joins TRBV18 to TRBJ1-1; a weak D match, TRBD1 (6 bases). The receptor was derived from a woman aged 55-75 years with active or convalescent COVID-19. The CDR3 nucleotides read TGTGCCAGCTCACCGCCCGTCGACAGGTTTGAAGCTTTCTTT. It encodes CASSPPVDRFEAFF.